This T cell receptor beta chain emerged from a study of T-cell memory formation after mild COVID-19. TCR alpha and TCR beta cDNA libraries carrying sample barcodes and UMIs were produced by 5'RACE using constant-segment primers. TCRdb independently ran MiXCR on the 5' RACE reads; one entry per CDR3 protein. Among under 300,000 distinct CDR3 sequences listed, 8% to 9% were seen once. As to this clonotype: The antigen remains undetermined.

V gave up 5 bases and J gave up 9 bases, with 20 bases separating them. CDR3 length equals 15 residues. Germline V gene lookup returns CDR1 SGHNT and CDR2 YENEEA. Study-level findings and limits: Pre-infection memory contained some responding clones, which suggested that cross-reactive memory had joined.

The sequence derives from a young man who had mild COVID-19 (a few samples of this study predate the infection). Cell type and time point are not known. The chain recombines TRBV11-3 with TRBJ2-1, with D tentatively TRBD1 or TRBD2 (5 bases each). The specimen sequenced was PBMCs or a T cell subset sorted from them (not recorded which). In DNA, the CDR3 is TGTGCCAGCAGCCCGGGCCAGGGAGTCGGAAGTGAGCAGTTCTTC. This translates into CASSPGQGVGSEQFF.